A selection of T cell receptor beta chains follows, all from one sample in a study of cytomegalovirus exposure and HLA in healthy donors. Method: immunoSEQ multiplex PCR; TCRdb's copy keeps in-frame clones and lacks some. Of about 67,000 clones listed, 65% to 70% are singletons. The source material was PBMCs. The receptors here all came from a woman aged 25 to 39 in good health and CMV-seronegative. Each CDR3 is given with its conserved first and last residue. The D gene is left open where the match is weak. Size tells how often a clone was seen (once, few, many) or the class of an expanded clone, and some rows leave it out.

v_gene	abundance	d_gene	j_gene	len	CDR3nt	CDR3aa
TRBV7-7	.	.	TRBJ2-2	13	TGTGCCAGCAGCCCCCTTTCCCCCGGGGAGCTGTTTTTT	CASSPLSPGELFF
TRBV14	.	.	TRBJ2-5	14	TGTGCCAGCAGCCAAGGGGGACATCAAGAGACCCAGTACTTC	CASSQGGHQETQYF
TRBV5-6	few	.	TRBJ1-1	14	TGTGCCAGCACCAAGCGGCAGCAGAACACTGAAGCTTTCTTT	CASTKRQQNTEAFF
TRBV2	once	.	TRBJ1-6	14	TGTGCCAGCAGTGAAGGCCTTCAGAATTCACCCCTCCACTTT	CASSEGLQNSPLHF
TRBV5-5	.	.	TRBJ1-2	16	TGTGCCAGCAGCTTGGTATGGGACAAGTCTAACTATGGCTACACCTTC	CASSLVWDKSNYGYTF
TRBV5-6	.	.	TRBJ2-5	14	TGTGCCAGCAGCTTGTCGGGGGGCAAGGAGACCCAGTACTTC	CASSLSGGKETQYF
TRBV2	few	TRBD2	TRBJ2-5	14	TGTGCCAGCAGTGCCAGCGGGGCCGTGGAGACCCAGTACTTC	CASSASGAVETQYF
TRBV2	.	TRBD1	TRBJ2-7	14	TGTGCCAGCAGAGGACAGGGGGCGGTATACGAGCAGTACTTC	CASRGQGAVYEQYF
TRBV6-1	once	.	TRBJ2-7	13	TGTGCCAGCAGTAACAGACAGGCCTACGAGCAGTACTTC	CASSNRQAYEQYF
TRBV6-1	.	.	TRBJ2-4	16	TGTGCCAGCAGTGTTGTCCACATGTTAGCCAAAAACATTCAGTACTTC	CASSVVHMLAKNIQYF
TRBV4-1	few	.	TRBJ1-1	14	TGCGCCAGCAGCCCCAGTGCAGTGAACACTGAAGCTTTCTTT	CASSPSAVNTEAFF
TRBV10-1	.	TRBD1	TRBJ2-2	18	TGCGCCAGCAGTGAGCGGGGACAGGAGGGGTTACACACCGGGGAGCTGTTTTTT	CASSERGQEGLHTGELFF
TRBV30	.	.	TRBJ2-3	14	TGTGCCTGGAGTGGTTCAGGCGGGGATGATACGCAGTATTTT	CAWSGSGGDDTQYF
TRBV7-7	.	.	TRBJ2-1	14	TGTGCCAGCAGCCCGGGACTGGGTTACAATGAGCAGTTCTTC	CASSPGLGYNEQFF
TRBV7-8	.	.	TRBJ1-1	14	TGTGCCAGCAGCTTACCCCAGGGGAGAGCTGAAGCTTTCTTT	CASSLPQGRAEAFF
TRBV19	.	.	TRBJ1-2	14	TGTGCCAGTAGTATAGACCAGACAACGCATGGCTACACCTTC	CASSIDQTTHGYTF
TRBV30	once	.	TRBJ1-2	13	TGTGCCTGGAGTCCAACACCTAACTATGGCTACACCTTC	CAWSPTPNYGYTF
TRBV11-2	.	.	TRBJ1-4	13	TGTGCCAGCAGCTTAGACCAGGGGGAAAAACTGTTTTTT	CASSLDQGEKLFF
TRBV18	.	.	TRBJ1-4	15	TGTGCCAGCTCACCACGTCCAGATCCGGGGGAAAAACTGTTTTTT	CASSPRPDPGEKLFF
TRBV6-1	.	.	TRBJ1-2	13	TGTGCCAGCAGTGAAGTTTGGGGCCATGGCTGCACCTTC	CASSEVWGHGCTF
TRBV18	few	.	TRBJ1-2	14	TGTGCCAGCACATTACAGGAGTCTAGATATGGCTACACCTTC	CASTLQESRYGYTF